These 10 T cell receptor beta chains came from one sample sequenced in a study of blood T cells in healthy people across ages. A sample-barcoded 5' primer and a J-beta primer mix were used in a second PCR of roughly 6 to 11 cycles. TCRdb re-analysed the 5' RACE reads in MiXCR, keeping a single row per CDR3 protein. The sample records 600,000 to 850,000 distinct CDR3 sequences, 35% to 45% being singletons. Sample: blood. The receptors shown here come from a woman aged 55 to 70 in good health.

The chain carries TRBV5-1 and TRBJ1-4; no clear D gene. Trimming took off 0 bases at V and 8 bases at J, with 17 bases between the two ends. The germline V gene encodes CDR1 SGHRS and CDR2 YFSETQ. This CDR3 comprises 16 residues. CDR3 amino acids: CASSLGPLGLQEKLFF. The CDR3 nucleotides read TGCGCCAGCAGCTTGGGACCCCTCGGACTTCAGGAAAAACTGTTTTTT.

V is TRBV11-3 and J is TRBJ2-7, with unresolved D. The CDR3 contains 13 residues. Germline-derived CDR1 and CDR2 are SGHNT and YENEEA. With 0 bases removed from V and 7 bases from J, the gap between germline ends came to 10 bases. CDR3 amino acids: CASSLESDNEQYF. DNA of the CDR3: TGTGCCAGCAGCTTAGAATCAGACAATGAGCAGTACTTC.

This clonotype was picked up a small number of times. A much larger clone differs by one base, so this may be a read error. The rearrangement links TRBV11-3 to TRBJ2-7; 9 positions agree with TRBD1. After removal of 0 bases from V and 7 bases from J, the junction contained 7 bases not matched to a gene. Germline V gene data show CDR1 as SGHNT and CDR2 as YENEEA. The CDR3 totals 15 residues. The DNA of the CDR3 is TGTGCCAGCAGCTTAGACAGGGACAGGGAAAATGAGCAGTACTTC. Amino acids: CASSLDRDRENEQYF.

This clonotype was observed a handful of times. This chain connects TRBV4-2 to TRBJ2-5, with 12 bases matching TRBD2. The V gene's germline CDR1 is LGHNA and CDR2 YNFKEQ. Trimming removed 1 base from V and 5 bases from J; junction bases left unmatched: 8. CDR3 length: 17 amino acids. The CDR3 reads CASSQGLAGVSGETQYF. CDR3 in DNA: TGTGCCAGCAGCCAAGGACTAGCGGGGGTATCTGGTGAGACCCAGTACTTC.

This clonotype was counted only a few times. The chain joins TRBV20-1 to TRBJ2-3; 14 nucleotides line up with TRBD2. With 6 bases clipped from V and 9 bases from J, the junction kept 2 bases outside the gene matches. Germline CDR1 DFQATT, CDR2 SNEGSKA (reference sequence). The CDR3 runs to 12 residues. CDR3 nucleotide sequence: TGCAGTGCCGGGACTAGCGGGGGAACGCAGTATTTT. Its translation is CSAGTSGGTQYF.

This chain links TRBV20-1 with TRBJ2-1; the D gene is possibly TRBD2 (5 bases). CDR3 length: 14 residues. Looked up from germline, CDR1 is DFQATT and CDR2 is SNEGSKA (reference sequence). With 3 bases removed from V and 0 bases from J, the gap between germline ends came to 9 bases. CDR3 sequence reads: CSASQRSSYNEQFF. CDR3 nucleotides: TGCAGTGCTAGCCAGCGGAGCTCCTACAATGAGCAGTTCTTC.

This clonotype has a single count. This chain uses TRBV3-1 with TRBJ2-3, with 14 bases lining up with TRBD2. The CDR3 consists of 18 residues. Germline loops: CDR1 LGHDT, CDR2 YNNKEL (reference sequence). After removal of 7 bases from V and 5 bases from J, the junction contained 14 bases not matched to a gene. The CDR3 is CASTTDLGLAGGKDTQYF. CDR3 in DNA: TGTGCCAGCACGACCGACCTAGGACTAGCGGGAGGTAAAGATACGCAGTATTTT.

With regard to this clonotype: This may stem from a read error, because a much larger clone lies one nucleotide away. The chain is built from TRBV4-3 and TRBJ2-1; D may be TRBD1 or TRBD2 (5 bases each). The J call may be mistaken, given a closer DNA end match to TRBJ2-7. Germline-derived CDR1 and CDR2 are LGHNA and YSLEER. The CDR3 loop spans 14 amino acids. The CDR3 nucleotides read TGCGCCAGCAGCCAAGAGTTTGTCGGGGCTGAGCAGTACTTC. This gives the protein CASSQEFVGAEQYF.

Details on this clonotype: A single base separates this from a much larger clone, so it may be a read error. V is TRBV20-1 and J is TRBJ1-1, with D hard to call. Per the germline V gene, CDR1 is DFQATT and CDR2 is SNEGSKA (reference sequence). The V gene lost 0 bases and the J gene lost 2 bases, with 7 bases spanning the gap. The CDR3 is 13 amino acids. The CDR3 nucleotides read TGCAGTGCTAGAGACGACAAAAACACTGAAGCTTTCTTT. Translated, it gives CSARDDKNTEAFF.

The chain is built from TRBV6-5 and TRBJ2-3, with TRBD2 identical over 10 bases. The CDR3 loop spans 15 amino acids. The junction had 4 bases not matched to a gene; V was cut back by 6 bases and J by 1 base. Looked up from germline, CDR1 is MNHEY and CDR2 is SVGAGI. CDR3 loop: CASSLAGDGTDTQYF. CDR3 nucleotides: TGTGCCAGCAGCCTAGCGGGAGACGGCACAGATACGCAGTATTTT.